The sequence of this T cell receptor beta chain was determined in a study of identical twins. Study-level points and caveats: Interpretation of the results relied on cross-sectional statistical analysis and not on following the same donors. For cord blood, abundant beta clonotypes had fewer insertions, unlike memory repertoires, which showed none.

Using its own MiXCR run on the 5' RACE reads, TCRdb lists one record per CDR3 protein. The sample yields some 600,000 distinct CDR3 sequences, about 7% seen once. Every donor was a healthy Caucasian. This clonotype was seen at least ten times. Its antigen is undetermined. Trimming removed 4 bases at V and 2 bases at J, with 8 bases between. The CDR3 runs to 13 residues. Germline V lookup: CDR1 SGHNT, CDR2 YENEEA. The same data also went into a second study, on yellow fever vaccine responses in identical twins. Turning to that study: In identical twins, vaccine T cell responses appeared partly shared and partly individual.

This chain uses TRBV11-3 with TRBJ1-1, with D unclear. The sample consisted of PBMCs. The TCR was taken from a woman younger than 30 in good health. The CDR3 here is CASSSGVNTEAFF. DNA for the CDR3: TGTGCCAGCAGCTCAGGCGTTAACACTGAAGCTTTCTTT.